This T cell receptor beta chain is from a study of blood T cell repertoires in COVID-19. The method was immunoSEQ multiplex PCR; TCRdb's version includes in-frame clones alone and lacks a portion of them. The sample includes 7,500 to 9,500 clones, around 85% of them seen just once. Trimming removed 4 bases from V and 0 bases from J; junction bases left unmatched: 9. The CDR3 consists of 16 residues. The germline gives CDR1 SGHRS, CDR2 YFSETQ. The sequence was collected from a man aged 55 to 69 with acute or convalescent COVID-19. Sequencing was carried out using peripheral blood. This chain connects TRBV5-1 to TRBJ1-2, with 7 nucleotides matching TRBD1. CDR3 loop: CASSPSGQQANYGYTF. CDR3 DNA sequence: TGCGCCAGCAGCCCCTCGGGACAGCAAGCTAACTATGGCTACACCTTC.